This entry is about one TCR beta chain. Its specificity is not known. One end of the junction fails to match germline, which may point to a read error. The sequenced template was RNA, covering the TCR beta CDR3 region. Second-round multiplex PCR followed a first-round RT-PCR using HTBI primers. TCRdb re-called the multiplex PCR reads with MiXCR, one entry per CDR3 protein. The top ten clones hold 5.5% to 7% of a sample with roughly 410,000 distinct CDR3 sequences, roughly 15% of them seen once. The stable label applied to hyperthyroidism with no ophthalmopathy within 18 months of follow-up. Hyperthyroidism in these 18- to 65-year-old patients was newly diagnosed, lasting under 2 months. This sample is part of a study of Graves' ophthalmopathy and Graves' hyperthyroidism. The study, taken as a whole, reports: Most thyroid-expanded clonotypes exceeding 0.001 frequency were also found in blood. Sensitivity of roughly 64% and specificity of around 72% were achieved by the model that predicted ophthalmopathy progression.

The CDR3 is made up of 16 amino acids. CDR1 and CDR2 from the germline V gene are SGHRS and YFSETQ. The gene calls are TRBV5-1 and TRBJ2-7; TRBD1 aligns across 7 bases. Sequencing used peripheral blood. The source is a woman aged 18-29 years with stable Graves' hyperthyroidism. Here the CDR3 DNA reads TGCGCCAGCAGCTTGGGAGGATTCGACAGGGCTTACGAGCAGTGCTTC. It translates to CASSLGGFDRAYEQCF.